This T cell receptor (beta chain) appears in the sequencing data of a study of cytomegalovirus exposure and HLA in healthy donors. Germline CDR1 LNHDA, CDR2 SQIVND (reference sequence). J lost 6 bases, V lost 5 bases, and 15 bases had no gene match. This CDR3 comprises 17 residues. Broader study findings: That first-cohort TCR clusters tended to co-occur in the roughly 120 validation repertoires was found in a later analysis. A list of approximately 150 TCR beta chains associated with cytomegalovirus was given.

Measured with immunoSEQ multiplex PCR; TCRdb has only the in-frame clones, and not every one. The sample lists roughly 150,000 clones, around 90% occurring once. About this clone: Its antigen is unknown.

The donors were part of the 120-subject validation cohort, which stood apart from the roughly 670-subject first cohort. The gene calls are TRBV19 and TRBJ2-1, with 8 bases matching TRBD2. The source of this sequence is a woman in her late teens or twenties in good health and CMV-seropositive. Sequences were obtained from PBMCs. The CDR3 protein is CASSSLLREETGNEQFF. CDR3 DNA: TGTGCCAGTAGTTCCTTGTTGCGGGAGGAAACGGGCAATGAGCAGTTCTTC.